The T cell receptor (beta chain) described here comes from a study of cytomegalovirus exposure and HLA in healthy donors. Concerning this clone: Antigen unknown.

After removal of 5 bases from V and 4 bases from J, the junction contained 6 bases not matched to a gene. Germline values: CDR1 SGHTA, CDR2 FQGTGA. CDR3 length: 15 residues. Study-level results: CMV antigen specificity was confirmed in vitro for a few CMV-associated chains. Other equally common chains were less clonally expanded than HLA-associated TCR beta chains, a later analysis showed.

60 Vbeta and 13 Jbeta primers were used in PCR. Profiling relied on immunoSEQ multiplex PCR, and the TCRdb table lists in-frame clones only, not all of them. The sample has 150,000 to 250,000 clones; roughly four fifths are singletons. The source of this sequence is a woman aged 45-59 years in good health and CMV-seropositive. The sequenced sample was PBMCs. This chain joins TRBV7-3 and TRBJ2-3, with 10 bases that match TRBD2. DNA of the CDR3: TGTGCCAGCAGCCTTAGCGGGAGGAGCGCAGATACGCAGTATTTT. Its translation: CASSLSGRSADTQYF.